This T cell receptor (beta chain) was identified during a study of T cell responses to AZD1222 COVID-19 vaccine. Regarding the study as a whole: Nearly half of spike-specific TCRs reportedly go after variant regions that carry no mutations. Spike-specific TCR breadth and depth were elevated following two AZD1222 doses.

The V segment lost 7 bases and the J segment 4 bases; nucleotides outside the gene matches: 9. The CDR3 is 14 amino acids. Germline CDR1 is MDHEN and CDR2 is SYDVKM. Notes on this clone: Its antigen is not known.

Generated by immunoSEQ multiplex PCR, the TCRdb table keeps only in-frame clones and is missing some. The sample consists of under 130,000 clones, around 90% of them appearing once. V usage is TRBV28 and J usage is TRBJ2-7; 8 nucleotides agree with TRBD2. The sample was peripheral blood, taken 28 days after the second AZD1222 dose. This TCR was sampled from an adult who received the AZD1222 COVID-19 vaccine. The CDR3 DNA sequence: TGTGCCAGCACGGGGCGGGAGGCCGGATACGAGCAGTACTTC. This encodes CASTGREAGYEQYF.